This paragraph covers one T cell receptor beta chain sequence. Original processing methods: Reference gene primer amplification in the assay estimated nucleated cell counts. Only in-frame clones appear in the TCRdb table, and some are missing; sequencing was by immunoSEQ multiplex PCR. The V and J calls and clone size come from that table; D and trimming were worked out from the DNA. The sample includes 45,000 to 70,000 clones, 75% to 90% of them seen just once. These data come from a study of blood T cell repertoires in COVID-19. Whole-study context: The United States, Italy and Spain were the sources of the acute and convalescent COVID-19 samples. T cells, B-cell-depleted T cells, or PBMCs provided the cDNA or gDNA that served as material.

The V gene's germline CDR1 is LNHDA and CDR2 SQIVND (reference sequence). Trimming removed 4 bases from V and 2 bases from J; junction bases left unmatched: 6. CDR3 size: 15 residues. The clonotype was recovered from a woman of 80 years or more with COVID-19, enrolled during active disease. Sequenced: peripheral blood. J is TRBJ1-2 and V is TRBV19, with 8 nucleotides matching TRBD1. CDR3 nucleotides: TGTGCCAGTAGTAACACCTGGACAGGGAACTATGGCTACACCTTC. This codes for CASSNTWTGNYGYTF.